Below are 4 T cell receptor beta chains sequenced from a single sample in a study of cytomegalovirus exposure and HLA in healthy donors. The PCR made use of 60 Vbeta and 13 Jbeta primers. Produced via immunoSEQ multiplex PCR; TCRdb's table is partial and in-frame only. The sample contains 150,000 to 200,000 clones, more than 75% of which appear only once. Sample: PBMCs. Receptor source: a girl aged 2-10 years in good health and CMV-seropositive.

The chain has TRBV28 and TRBJ2-7; the match to TRBD1 covers 10 bases. The CDR3 has 14 residues. With 3 bases clipped from V and 3 bases from J, the junction kept 2 bases outside the gene matches. Germline V CDR1 and CDR2: MDHEN, SYDVKM. The CDR3 DNA follows: TGTGCCAGCAGTTTGCGGACAGGGGGCTACGAGCAGTACTTC. Translating gives CASSLRTGGYEQYF. The full variable domain, completed using reference TRBV28 and TRBJ2-7, is DVKVTQSSRYLVKRTGEKVFLECVQDMDHENMFWYRQDPGLGLRLIYFSYDVKMKEKGDIPEGYSVSREKKERFSLILESASTNQTSMYLCASSLRTGGYEQYFGPGTRLTVT.

This chain uses TRBV4-1 with TRBJ2-2; 7 bases align to TRBD1. This CDR3 contains 19 residues. Germline CDR1 is MGHRA and CDR2 is YSYEKL. The V gene end was trimmed by 4 bases and the J gene end by 6 bases; junction bases not matched to a gene: 20. This CDR3 is CASSRHFRTQGIGAGELFF. The CDR3 bases are TGCGCCAGCAGCCGGCATTTTCGAACACAGGGGATAGGAGCCGGGGAGCTGTTTTTT.

The chain uses TRBV5-6 and TRBJ2-2, with D unresolved. V lost 1 base and J 3 bases, leaving 10 bases between the germline ends. This CDR3 comprises 15 residues. CDR1 and CDR2 (germline): SGHDT, YYEEEE. The CDR3 here is CASSLKQAYTGELFF. CDR3 nucleotide sequence: TGTGCCAGCAGCTTGAAGCAGGCCTACACCGGGGAGCTGTTTTTT.

The chain couples TRBV10-1 to TRBJ2-4, with 10 bases identical to TRBD2. With 4 bases clipped from V and 8 bases from J, the junction kept 17 bases outside the gene matches. The germline V gene encodes CDR1 WNHNN and CDR2 SYGVQD (reference sequence). The CDR3 is made up of 18 amino acids. The CDR3, as DNA: TGCGCCAGCAGTGGGGAAGCTAGCGGGGGAAGCATCGGGGACATTCAGTACTTC. Encoded protein: CASSGEASGGSIGDIQYF.